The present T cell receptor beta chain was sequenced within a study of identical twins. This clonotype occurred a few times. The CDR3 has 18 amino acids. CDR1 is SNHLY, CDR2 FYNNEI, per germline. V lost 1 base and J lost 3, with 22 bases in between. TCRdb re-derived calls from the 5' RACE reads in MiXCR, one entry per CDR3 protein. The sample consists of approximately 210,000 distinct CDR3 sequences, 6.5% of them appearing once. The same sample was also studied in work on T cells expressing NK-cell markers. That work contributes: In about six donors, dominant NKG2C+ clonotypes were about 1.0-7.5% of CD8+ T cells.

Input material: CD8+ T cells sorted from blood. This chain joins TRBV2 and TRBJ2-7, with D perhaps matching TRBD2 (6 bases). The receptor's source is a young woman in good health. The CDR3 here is CASSEDPSLAGKFYEQYF. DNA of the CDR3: TGTGCCAGCAGTGAAGACCCCTCTCTTGCGGGGAAATTCTACGAGCAGTACTTC.